A selection of T cell receptor beta chains follows, all from one sample in a study of CD4+ T cells in melanoma. This table comes from immunoSEQ multiplex PCR, and its TCRdb copy is limited to in-frame clones, with some not included. The table has some 47,000 clones, roughly nine tenths seen once. What was sequenced was peripheral blood. These receptors all come from a human donor with melanoma. Both conserved end residues are part of each CDR3. A D gene is named only where the DNA matches it firmly. Clone size, where shown, is once, few, many, or a class for clones that have expanded.

clone_size j_call v_call d_call cdr3_aa cdr3_nt
. TRBJ1-5 TRBV28 . CASSLWRFQNQPQHF TGTGCCAGCAGTTTATGGCGGTTCCAAAATCAGCCCCAGCATTTT
. TRBJ1-1 TRBV6-5 TRBD1 CASSSYRGFTEAFF TGTGCCAGCAGTTCCTACAGGGGGTTCACTGAAGCTTTCTTT
. TRBJ1-1 TRBV11-2 . CASSLSEGGPKTEAFF TGTGCCAGCAGCTTATCGGAGGGGGGGCCGAAAACTGAAGCTTTCTTT
. TRBJ2-5 TRBV6-6 . CASNRRIGETQYF TGTGCCAGCAACCGAAGGATTGGGGAGACCCAGTACTTC
. TRBJ2-7 TRBV9 TRBD1 CASSPQGADPLGYEQYF TGTGCCAGCAGCCCCCAGGGGGCCGACCCGCTTGGATACGAGCAGTACTTC
. TRBJ2-1 TRBV29-1 TRBD2 CSVERLAGNNEQFF TGCAGCGTTGAAAGGCTAGCGGGAAACAATGAGCAGTTCTTC
. TRBJ2-3 TRBV4-3 TRBD2 CASSPARAGGPGTDTQYF TGCGCCAGCAGCCCGGCGAGGGCGGGGGGGCCGGGCACAGATACGCAGTATTTT
. TRBJ2-5 TRBV5-1 . CASSLEGRLHETQYF TGCGCCAGCAGCTTGGAAGGGAGATTGCACGAGACCCAGTACTTC
. TRBJ2-7 TRBV7-2 . CASSRYYEQYF TGTGCCAGCAGCCGCTACTACGAGCAGTACTTC
. TRBJ2-1 TRBV7-6 . CASSFGSLPPGDEQFF TGTGCCAGCAGCTTTGGTTCACTTCCCCCTGGGGATGAGCAGTTCTTC
. TRBJ1-5 TRBV27 . CASSSPGRINQPQHF TGTGCCAGCAGTTCCCCGGGACGGATCAATCAGCCCCAGCATTTT
. TRBJ1-2 TRBV27 TRBD1 CASSYGRGYGYTF TGTGCCAGCAGTTATGGCAGGGGGTATGGCTACACCTTC
. TRBJ2-5 TRBV5-1 TRBD2 CASSSSGGARETQYF TGCGCCAGCAGCTCTAGCGGGGGGGCCCGGGAGACCCAGTACTTC
. TRBJ1-2 TRBV4-3 TRBD1 CASSQDWDRGGFGYTF TGCGCCAGCAGCCAAGATTGGGACAGGGGTGGTTTTGGCTACACCTTC
. TRBJ1-1 TRBV14 . CASSRPGGTEAFF TGTGCCAGCAGCCGCCCGGGGGGCACTGAAGCTTTCTTT
large TRBJ2-7 TRBV5-6 TRBD1 CASSSLYRGSYEQYF TGTGCCAGCAGCTCGTTATACAGGGGCTCCTACGAGCAGTACTTC
. TRBJ2-5 TRBV11-2 TRBD2 CASSLVGGAVGTQYF TGTGCCAGCAGCTTAGTGGGAGGGGCAGTTGGGACCCAGTACTTC
. TRBJ2-3 TRBV10-1 TRBD2 CASSDPSGGTDTQYF TGCGCCAGCAGTGACCCTAGCGGCGGCACAGATACGCAGTATTTT
. TRBJ2-7 TRBV7-8 . CASSPNGGQEQYF TGTGCCAGCAGCCCTAATGGTGGGCAAGAGCAGTACTTC
. TRBJ2-5 TRBV13 . CASSYRAFQETQYF TGTGCCAGCAGCTACCGGGCCTTCCAAGAGACCCAGTACTTC
. TRBJ1-2 TRBV28 . CASSLSAPNYGYTF TGTGCCAGCAGTTTATCCGCCCCTAACTATGGCTACACCTTC
. TRBJ1-2 TRBV27 . CASRQNTRGVGPQGPGGYTF TGTGCCAGCAGGCAAAACACCCGGGGCGTGGGCCCGCAGGGGCCGGGAGGCTACACCTTC
. TRBJ1-5 TRBV2 . CASSDSSSNQPQHF TGTGCCAGCAGTGACTCCTCATCCAATCAGCCCCAGCATTTT
. TRBJ1-2 TRBV7-8 TRBD1 CASSLARQGPQRNGYTF TGTGCCAGCAGCTTAGCAAGACAGGGACCTCAAAGGAATGGCTACACCTTC
once TRBJ2-3 TRBV28 . CASSSRLVWALTDTQYF TGTGCCAGCAGTTCTCGACTAGTCTGGGCCCTTACAGATACGCAGTATTTT
. TRBJ2-3 TRBV28 TRBD2 CASSSAGAGGSTDTQYF TGTGCCAGCAGTTCCGCAGGGGCGGGGGGGTCCACAGATACGCAGTATTTT
. TRBJ2-7 TRBV6-5 . CASSYEGRGTYEQYF TGTGCCAGCAGTTACGAGGGCAGGGGAACGTACGAGCAGTACTTC
once TRBJ1-5 TRBV15 . CATSRGDALGSNQPQHF TGTGCCACCAGCAGAGGAGACGCCCTGGGAAGCAATCAGCCCCAGCATTTT
. TRBJ1-4 TRBV5-5 TRBD1 CASTVTGTGAYEKLFF TGTGCCAGCACCGTGACCGGGACAGGTGCTTATGAAAAACTGTTTTTT
. TRBJ2-5 TRBV14 . CASSHLPEETQYF TGTGCCAGCAGCCACCTCCCGGAAGAGACCCAGTACTTC
once TRBJ2-7 TRBV4-2 . CASSQRGASGSYEQYF TGTGCCAGCAGCCAAAGGGGGGCTAGCGGATCCTACGAGCAGTACTTC
. TRBJ1-5 TRBV7-6 . CASSLEAGGNQPQHF TGTGCCAGCAGCTTAGAGGCAGGGGGCAATCAGCCCCAGCATTTT
. TRBJ2-1 TRBV5-5 TRBD2 CASSFLLAGAPVNEQFF TGTGCCAGCAGCTTCCTACTAGCGGGGGCCCCAGTGAATGAGCAGTTCTTC
. TRBJ2-5 TRBV6-5 . CASSFGRRQETQYF TGTGCCAGCAGTTTTGGGAGAAGACAAGAGACCCAGTACTTC
. TRBJ1-1 TRBV27 . CASSLTLGAEAFF TGTGCCAGCAGTTTAACCCTTGGGGCTGAAGCTTTCTTT
. TRBJ2-1 TRBV25-1 . CASSESILVQFF TGTGCCAGCAGTGAGTCTATACTAGTTCAGTTCTTC
. TRBJ1-6 TRBV6-5 . CASSYGAIDYNSPLHF TGTGCCAGCAGTTATGGGGCCATCGACTATAATTCACCCCTCCACTTT
. TRBJ1-4 TRBV19 TRBD1 CATGQGRGEKLFF TGTGCCACGGGACAGGGGCGCGGAGAAAAACTGTTTTTT
. TRBJ2-7 TRBV7-2 . CASSGDGTYEQYF TGTGCCAGCAGCGGGGACGGAACCTACGAGCAGTACTTC
once TRBJ2-2 TRBV6-1 . CASIKGNTGELFF TGTGCCAGCATAAAAGGGAACACCGGGGAGCTGTTTTTT
. TRBJ2-1 TRBV18 TRBD1 CASSPQQGAGEQFF TGTGCCAGCTCACCGCAACAGGGGGCGGGGGAGCAGTTCTTC
. TRBJ1-3 TRBV7-2 . CASSDGQGNTIYF TGTGCCAGCAGCGATGGACAGGGAAACACCATATATTTT
. TRBJ1-1 TRBV18 . CASSRGENTEAFF TGTGCCAGCTCACGAGGGGAGAACACTGAAGCTTTCTTT
. TRBJ2-1 TRBV2 . CASSEEIAVGYNEQFF TGTGCCAGCAGTGAAGAAATAGCGGTTGGATACAATGAGCAGTTCTTC
. TRBJ1-1 TRBV6-5 . CASSYSRWVGAEAFF TGTGCCAGCAGTTACTCGAGATGGGTAGGTGCTGAAGCTTTCTTT
. TRBJ2-7 TRBV2 . CASRLEDMSYEQYF TGTGCCAGCAGGTTAGAGGATATGTCCTACGAGCAGTACTTC
. TRBJ2-1 TRBV18 TRBD1 CASSPIGQGDFNEQFF TGTGCCAGCTCACCGATCGGACAGGGAGACTTCAATGAGCAGTTCTTC
. TRBJ2-7 TRBV6-5 TRBD1 CASGDPGQGVEQYF TGTGCCAGCGGTGACCCGGGACAGGGGGTCGAGCAGTACTTC
. TRBJ2-3 TRBV2 TRBD1 CASSETGTDLITQYF TGTGCCAGCAGTGAGACCGGGACAGATCTTATTACGCAGTATTTT
. TRBJ1-5 TRBV2 . CASSEGGSNQPQHF TGTGCCAGCAGTGAAGGGGGGAGCAATCAGCCCCAGCATTTT
. TRBJ2-7 TRBV27 . CASSLTGVEIEQYF TGTGCCAGCAGTTTAACTGGGGTTGAGATCGAGCAGTACTTC
. TRBJ2-2 TRBV2 . CASSAARLRGSGELFF TGTGCCAGCAGTGCGGCGCGTCTCCGCGGCTCCGGGGAGCTGTTTTTT
. TRBJ1-5 TRBV2 . CASSDVGVSNQPQHF TGTGCCAGCAGTGATGTAGGGGTAAGCAATCAGCCCCAGCATTTT
. TRBJ1-5 TRBV6-1 TRBD1 CASTDGTGSGQPQHF TGTGCCAGCACCGATGGGACAGGGTCTGGGCAGCCCCAGCATTTT
. TRBJ1-2 TRBV28 . CASSLPAVYGYTF TGTGCCAGCAGTTTACCTGCCGTTTATGGCTACACCTTC